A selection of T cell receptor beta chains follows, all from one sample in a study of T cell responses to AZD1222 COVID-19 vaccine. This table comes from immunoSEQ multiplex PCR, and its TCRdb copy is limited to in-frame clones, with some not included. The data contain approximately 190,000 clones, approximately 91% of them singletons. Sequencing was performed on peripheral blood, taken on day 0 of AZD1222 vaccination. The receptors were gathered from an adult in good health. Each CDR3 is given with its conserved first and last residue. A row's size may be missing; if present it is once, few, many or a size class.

CDR3aa: CASSQVLAGSYEQYF
len: 15
j_gene: TRBJ2-7
v_gene: TRBV4-1
abundance: NA

CDR3aa: CASSLSSYEQYF
len: 12
j_gene: TRBJ2-7
v_gene: TRBV7-9
abundance: NA

CDR3aa: CASSPSVATNEKLFF
len: 15
j_gene: TRBJ1-4
v_gene: TRBV27
abundance: NA

CDR3aa: CASSPDRGREKLFF
len: 14
j_gene: TRBJ1-4
v_gene: TRBV18
abundance: NA

CDR3aa: CAINPEGTDTQYF
len: 13
j_gene: TRBJ2-3
v_gene: TRBV10-3
abundance: NA

CDR3aa: CASSQENRNRQGRHKLFF
len: 18
j_gene: TRBJ1-4
v_gene: TRBV4-2
abundance: NA

CDR3aa: CASSSSRRGNNQPQHF
len: 16
j_gene: TRBJ1-5
v_gene: TRBV6-5
abundance: NA

CDR3aa: CASSADRGLEAFF
len: 13
j_gene: TRBJ1-1
v_gene: TRBV7-3
abundance: once

CDR3aa: CAISSGQGKETQYF
len: 14
j_gene: TRBJ2-5
v_gene: TRBV10-3
abundance: NA

CDR3aa: CASSFPQGHNTEAFF
len: 15
j_gene: TRBJ1-1
v_gene: TRBV7-9
abundance: NA

CDR3aa: CASSLAGSSDDPLHF
len: 15
j_gene: TRBJ1-6
v_gene: TRBV5-1
abundance: NA

CDR3aa: CASNLHRTATYEQYF
len: 15
j_gene: TRBJ2-7
v_gene: TRBV5-1
abundance: NA

CDR3aa: CASSSGQGYGYTF
len: 13
j_gene: TRBJ1-2
v_gene: TRBV6-2/TRBV6-3
abundance: NA

CDR3aa: CASSEGKGKTYGYTF
len: 15
j_gene: TRBJ1-2
v_gene: TRBV2
abundance: NA

CDR3aa: CASYWRYNEQFF
len: 12
j_gene: TRBJ2-1
v_gene: TRBV11-3
abundance: NA

CDR3aa: CASSPPGLDTQYF
len: 13
j_gene: TRBJ2-3
v_gene: TRBV5-6
abundance: NA

CDR3aa: CASSGTGTSTKTQYF
len: 15
j_gene: TRBJ2-5
v_gene: TRBV6-2/TRBV6-3
abundance: NA

CDR3aa: CASSQSETQYF
len: 11
j_gene: TRBJ2-5
v_gene: TRBV3-1/TRBV3-2
abundance: NA

CDR3aa: CASSQDRAGGYTF
len: 13
j_gene: TRBJ1-2
v_gene: TRBV3-1/TRBV3-2
abundance: NA

CDR3aa: CASSFDRDYGYTF
len: 13
j_gene: TRBJ1-2
v_gene: TRBV7-9
abundance: NA

CDR3aa: CASSVTVYNSPLHF
len: 14
j_gene: TRBJ1-6
v_gene: TRBV9
abundance: NA

CDR3aa: CASSPGGGGNTIYF
len: 14
j_gene: TRBJ1-3
v_gene: TRBV7-8
abundance: once

CDR3aa: CASSLLVQGDGGYTF
len: 15
j_gene: TRBJ1-2
v_gene: TRBV5-1
abundance: NA

CDR3aa: CASSSSGGSTEAFF
len: 14
j_gene: TRBJ1-1
v_gene: TRBV9
abundance: NA

CDR3aa: CASSSMSGLAGVTNTGELFF
len: 20
j_gene: TRBJ2-2
v_gene: TRBV11-3
abundance: NA

CDR3aa: CASRPGQTNTEAFF
len: 14
j_gene: TRBJ1-1
v_gene: TRBV28
abundance: NA

CDR3aa: CASSLTSGGSYEQYF
len: 15
j_gene: TRBJ2-7
v_gene: TRBV7-9
abundance: NA

CDR3aa: CASSLTRSSYNEQFF
len: 15
j_gene: TRBJ2-1
v_gene: TRBV7-9
abundance: many

CDR3aa: CASSVWGDVSDTQYF
len: 15
j_gene: TRBJ2-3
v_gene: TRBV9
abundance: NA

CDR3aa: CSASRVDRGRQPQHF
len: 15
j_gene: TRBJ1-5
v_gene: TRBV20-1
abundance: NA

CDR3aa: CASTGTGVGNEQFF
len: 14
j_gene: TRBJ2-1
v_gene: TRBV2
abundance: NA

CDR3aa: CASSLTSTGELFF
len: 13
j_gene: TRBJ2-2
v_gene: TRBV12-3/TRBV12-4
abundance: NA

CDR3aa: CASMTGTASNEQFF
len: 14
j_gene: TRBJ2-1
v_gene: TRBV19
abundance: few

CDR3aa: CSVEFGGRKYGYTF
len: 14
j_gene: TRBJ1-2
v_gene: TRBV29-1
abundance: NA

CDR3aa: CASSPGLATTDTQYF
len: 15
j_gene: TRBJ2-3
v_gene: TRBV4-3
abundance: NA

CDR3aa: CASSFLLGGGTEAFF
len: 15
j_gene: TRBJ1-1
v_gene: TRBV5-1
abundance: NA

CDR3aa: CASSLEAGAYEQYF
len: 14
j_gene: TRBJ2-7
v_gene: TRBV7-3
abundance: NA

CDR3aa: CASSDGTGLYEQYF
len: 14
j_gene: TRBJ2-7
v_gene: TRBV10-1
abundance: NA

CDR3aa: CASSSPGQGANTEAFF
len: 16
j_gene: TRBJ1-1
v_gene: TRBV19
abundance: once

CDR3aa: CASSLVPLKGGEAFF
len: 15
j_gene: TRBJ1-1
v_gene: TRBV7-6
abundance: NA

CDR3aa: CASSLDRGDEAFF
len: 13
j_gene: TRBJ1-1
v_gene: TRBV11-2
abundance: NA

CDR3aa: CASSYPGTTNEQFF
len: 14
j_gene: TRBJ2-1
v_gene: TRBV6-6
abundance: NA

CDR3aa: CASSLVGNQPQHF
len: 13
j_gene: TRBJ1-5
v_gene: TRBV5-6
abundance: NA

CDR3aa: CASGRMNTEAFF
len: 12
j_gene: TRBJ1-1
v_gene: TRBV19
abundance: NA

CDR3aa: CASSSPGQGADTQYF
len: 15
j_gene: TRBJ2-3
v_gene: TRBV7-3
abundance: NA

CDR3aa: CASSLLSVNTEAFF
len: 14
j_gene: TRBJ1-1
v_gene: TRBV3-1/TRBV3-2
abundance: NA

CDR3aa: CAGRRLAGASYNEQFF
len: 16
j_gene: TRBJ2-1
v_gene: TRBV2
abundance: once

CDR3aa: CASSSLQGATTNEKLFF
len: 17
j_gene: TRBJ1-4
v_gene: TRBV7-9
abundance: NA

CDR3aa: CASSLYEGDTEAFF
len: 14
j_gene: TRBJ1-1
v_gene: TRBV5-1
abundance: NA

CDR3aa: CASSLGWGQGAEETQYF
len: 17
j_gene: TRBJ2-5
v_gene: TRBV7-9
abundance: NA

CDR3aa: CASILRGTGVSGYTF
len: 15
j_gene: TRBJ1-2
v_gene: TRBV6-5
abundance: NA

CDR3aa: CASSELSHPKNIQYF
len: 15
j_gene: TRBJ2-4
v_gene: TRBV2
abundance: few

CDR3aa: CASSEGPTSGGYEQYF
len: 16
j_gene: TRBJ2-7
v_gene: TRBV6-1
abundance: NA

CDR3aa: CSVGDRDRAYGYTF
len: 14
j_gene: TRBJ1-2
v_gene: TRBV29-1
abundance: NA

CDR3aa: CAWSIRDRGLWETQYF
len: 16
j_gene: TRBJ2-5
v_gene: TRBV30
abundance: NA

CDR3aa: CASSIVWGGNGGELFF
len: 16
j_gene: TRBJ2-2
v_gene: TRBV19
abundance: NA

CDR3aa: CASRATGGSGNSPLHF
len: 16
j_gene: TRBJ1-6
v_gene: TRBV27
abundance: few

CDR3aa: CASSPKGQGSNQPQHF
len: 16
j_gene: TRBJ1-5
v_gene: TRBV4-2
abundance: NA

CDR3aa: CASSTGPGQGGQETQYF
len: 17
j_gene: TRBJ2-5
v_gene: TRBV19
abundance: NA

CDR3aa: CASSFGTSGNEQFF
len: 14
j_gene: TRBJ2-1
v_gene: TRBV5-1
abundance: NA